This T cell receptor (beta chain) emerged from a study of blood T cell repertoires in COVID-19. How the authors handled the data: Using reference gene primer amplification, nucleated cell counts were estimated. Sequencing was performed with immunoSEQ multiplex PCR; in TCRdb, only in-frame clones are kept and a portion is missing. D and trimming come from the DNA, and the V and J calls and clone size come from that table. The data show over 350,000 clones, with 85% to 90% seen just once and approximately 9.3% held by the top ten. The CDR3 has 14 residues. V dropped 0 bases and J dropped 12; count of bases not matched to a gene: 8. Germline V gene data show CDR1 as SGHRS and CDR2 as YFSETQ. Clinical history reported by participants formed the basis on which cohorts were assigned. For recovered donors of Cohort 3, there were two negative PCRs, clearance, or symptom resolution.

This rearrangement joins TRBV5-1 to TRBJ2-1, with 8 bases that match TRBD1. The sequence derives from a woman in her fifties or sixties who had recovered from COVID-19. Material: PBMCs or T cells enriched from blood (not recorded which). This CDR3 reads CASSLGDRTIPQFF. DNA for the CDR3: TGCGCCAGCAGCTTGGGGGACAGGACTATTCCGCAGTTCTTC.